The table lists the clone carrying this T cell receptor beta chain with a few counts. Its specificity is not known. The data belong to a study of blood T cells in healthy people across ages. General study points: Diversity was higher, and naive CD4+ cells more numerous, in long-lived donors than in aged donors. Expanded clonotype changes were possibly confounded by unknown donor CMV status.

Next came a second PCR, run for about 7 to 12 cycles, which used a sample-barcoded 5' primer along with a J-beta primer mix. Each single sample gave us at least 2.5 million CDR3-containing paired-end reads. A single record per CDR3 protein comes from TCRdb applying MiXCR to the 5' RACE reads. The data hold hundreds of thousands of distinct CDR3 sequences, with 45% to 60% observed a single time. For every donor, a draw yielded 9.5 to 10 milliliters of peripheral blood. V was shortened by 4 bases and J by 6 bases, with 14 bases between the two germline ends. The CDR3 runs 14 residues. Germline lookup yields CDR1 SEHNR and CDR2 FQNEAQ (reference sequence).

The V and J genes are TRBV7-9 and TRBJ2-3; perhaps D is TRBD1 or TRBD2 (5 bases each). What was sequenced was blood. This clonotype originated in a woman older than 75 in good health. The CDR3 here is CASSSGARVDTQYF. As DNA, the CDR3 is TGTGCCAGCAGCTCCGGGGCTAGGGTTGATACGCAGTATTTT. Looking up the rest from reference TRBV7-9 and TRBJ2-3 gives the full variable domain: DTGVSQNPRHKITKRGQNVTFRCDPISEHNRLYWYRQTLGQGPEFLTYFQNEAQLEKSRLLSDRFSAERPKGSFSTLEIQRTEQGDSAMYLCASSSGARVDTQYFGPGTRLTVL.